One T cell receptor beta chain is described in this entry. The entry originates in a study of blood T cell repertoires in COVID-19. Study-wide context: Whether acute or convalescent, the COVID-19 samples came from the United States, Italy and Spain. T cells, B-cell-depleted T cells, or PBMCs supplied cDNA or gDNA.

Per the original methods: Counts of nucleated cells, estimated from reference gene primer amplification, were obtained. Data came from immunoSEQ multiplex PCR; TCRdb stores just in-frame clones and leaves some out. The V and J calls and clone size are taken from that table; D and trimming were inferred from the DNA. Of around 150,000 clones in the sample, 70% to 85% were seen once. V lost 6 bases and J 0 bases, leaving 15 bases between the germline ends. Per the germline V gene, CDR1 is SGHNT and CDR2 is YENEEA. The CDR3 sequence is 16 residues long. This chain links TRBV11-3 with TRBJ2-1; TRBD1 might be the D (6 bases). Source material: peripheral blood. The receptor was isolated from an elderly woman with acute or convalescent COVID-19. CDR3 nucleotides: TGTGCCAGCAGTATAGGGGGACGGAGCTCCTACAATGAGCAGTTCTTC. It specifies CASSIGGRSSYNEQFF.